This T cell receptor (beta chain) was found in a study of identical twins. Findings of the study overall: Insertions were reduced in abundant cord blood beta clonotypes but not in memory repertoires.

Everyone who donated was a healthy Caucasian. MiXCR, applied by TCRdb to the 5' RACE reads, yields one record per CDR3 protein. The table shows some 710,000 distinct CDR3 sequences, with 5.5% to 7.5% occurring only once. Unmatched junction bases numbered 10, after V lost 6 bases and J lost 1 base. The CDR3 consists of 15 residues. Germline V CDR1 and CDR2: DFQATT, SNEGSKA (reference sequence). The table lists this clonotype with many counts. Its antigen is unidentified. The chain combines TRBV20-1 with TRBJ2-7; 9 bases map to TRBD1. Sequencing was performed on naive T cells sorted from blood. The sequence derives from a man younger than 30 in good health. CDR3 sequence: CSAPIPGQGSYEQYF. The CDR3 nucleotides are TGCAGTGCACCAATACCGGGACAGGGTTCCTACGAGCAGTACTTC.